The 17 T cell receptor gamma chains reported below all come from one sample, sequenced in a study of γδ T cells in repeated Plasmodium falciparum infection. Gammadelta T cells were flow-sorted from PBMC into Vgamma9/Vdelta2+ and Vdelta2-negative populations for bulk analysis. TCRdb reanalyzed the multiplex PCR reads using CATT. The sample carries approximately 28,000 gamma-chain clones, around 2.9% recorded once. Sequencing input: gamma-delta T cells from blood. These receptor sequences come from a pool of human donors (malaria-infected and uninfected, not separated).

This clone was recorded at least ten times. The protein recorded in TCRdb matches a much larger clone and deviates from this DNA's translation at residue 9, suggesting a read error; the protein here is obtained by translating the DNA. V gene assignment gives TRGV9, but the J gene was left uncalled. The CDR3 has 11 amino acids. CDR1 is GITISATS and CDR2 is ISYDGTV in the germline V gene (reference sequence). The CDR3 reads CALWEGRIETF. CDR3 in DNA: TGTGCCTTGTGGGAGGGTCGGATCGAGACGTTT.

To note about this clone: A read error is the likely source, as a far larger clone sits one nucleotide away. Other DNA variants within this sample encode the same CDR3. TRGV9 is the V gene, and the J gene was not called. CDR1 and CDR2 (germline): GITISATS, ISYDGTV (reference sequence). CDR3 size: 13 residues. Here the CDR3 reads CALWEVPPAIGLF. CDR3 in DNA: TGTGCCCTGTGGGAGGTGCCGCCCGCGATTGGTCTCTTT.

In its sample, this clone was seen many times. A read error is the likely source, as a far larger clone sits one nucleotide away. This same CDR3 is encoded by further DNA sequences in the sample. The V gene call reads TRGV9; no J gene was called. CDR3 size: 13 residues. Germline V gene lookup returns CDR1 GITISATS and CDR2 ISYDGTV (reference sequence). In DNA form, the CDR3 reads TGTGCCTTGTGGGAGCTGGGCAAAAAAATCAAGGTGTTT. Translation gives CALWELGKKIKVF.

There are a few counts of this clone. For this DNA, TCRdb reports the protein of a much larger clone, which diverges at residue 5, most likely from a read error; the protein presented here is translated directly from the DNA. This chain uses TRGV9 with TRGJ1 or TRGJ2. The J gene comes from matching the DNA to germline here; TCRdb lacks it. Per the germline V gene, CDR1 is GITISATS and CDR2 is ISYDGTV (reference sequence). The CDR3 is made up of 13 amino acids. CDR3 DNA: TGTGCCTTGTGGGGGGTGCACGATAGCGAGAAACTCTTT. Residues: CALWGVHDSEKLF.

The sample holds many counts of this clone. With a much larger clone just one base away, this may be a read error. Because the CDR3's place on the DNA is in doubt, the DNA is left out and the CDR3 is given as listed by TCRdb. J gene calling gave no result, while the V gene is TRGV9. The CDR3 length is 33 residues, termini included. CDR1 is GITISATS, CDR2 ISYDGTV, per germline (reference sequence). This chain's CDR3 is CALWEVKRDDIRNSLAVEQHWLSQVSIGRIQHF.

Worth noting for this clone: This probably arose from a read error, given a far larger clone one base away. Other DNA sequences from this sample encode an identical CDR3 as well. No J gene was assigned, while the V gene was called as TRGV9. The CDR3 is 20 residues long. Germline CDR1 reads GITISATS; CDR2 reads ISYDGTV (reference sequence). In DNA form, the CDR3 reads TGTGCCTTGTGGGAGGTGGCGCGCCCTACCACCTATCCTCAGAAGAATAAGAAACTCTTC. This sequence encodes CALWEVARPTTYPQKNKKLF.

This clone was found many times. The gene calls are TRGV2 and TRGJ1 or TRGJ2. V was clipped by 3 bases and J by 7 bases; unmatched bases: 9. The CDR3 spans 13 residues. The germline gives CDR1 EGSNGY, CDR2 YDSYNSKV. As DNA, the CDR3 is TGTGCCACCTGGGACTTCGGTACGTATAAGAAACTCTTT. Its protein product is CATWDFGTYKKLF.

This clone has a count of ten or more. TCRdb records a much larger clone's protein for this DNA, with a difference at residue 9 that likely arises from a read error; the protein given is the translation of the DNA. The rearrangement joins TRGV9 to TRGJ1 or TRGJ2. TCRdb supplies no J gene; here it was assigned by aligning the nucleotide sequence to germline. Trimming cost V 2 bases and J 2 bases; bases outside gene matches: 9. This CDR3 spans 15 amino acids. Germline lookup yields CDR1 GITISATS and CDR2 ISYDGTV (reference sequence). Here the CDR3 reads CALWEAREDYYKKLF. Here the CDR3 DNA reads TGTGCCTTGTGGGAGGCCCGGGAGGATTATTATAAGAAACTCTTT.

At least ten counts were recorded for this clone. DNA of the CDR3: TGTGCCACCTGGGACGGGCCCTGTTATTATAAGAAACTCTTT. Protein product: CATWDGPCYYKKLF. V gene TRGV2 combines with J gene TRGJ1 or TRGJ2. J was trimmed by 3 bases and V by 0 bases; bases with no gene match: 5. The CDR3 consists of 14 residues. The germline V gene encodes CDR1 EGSNGY and CDR2 YDSYNSKV.

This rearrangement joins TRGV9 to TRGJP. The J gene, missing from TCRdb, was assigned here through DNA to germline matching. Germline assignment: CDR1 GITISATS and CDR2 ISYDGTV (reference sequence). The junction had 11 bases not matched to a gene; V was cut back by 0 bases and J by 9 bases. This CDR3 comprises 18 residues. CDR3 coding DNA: TGTGCCTTGTGGGAGGTGGGGGCCCGTAGGTTGGGCAAAAAAATCAAGGTATTT. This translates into CALWEVGARRLGKKIKVF.

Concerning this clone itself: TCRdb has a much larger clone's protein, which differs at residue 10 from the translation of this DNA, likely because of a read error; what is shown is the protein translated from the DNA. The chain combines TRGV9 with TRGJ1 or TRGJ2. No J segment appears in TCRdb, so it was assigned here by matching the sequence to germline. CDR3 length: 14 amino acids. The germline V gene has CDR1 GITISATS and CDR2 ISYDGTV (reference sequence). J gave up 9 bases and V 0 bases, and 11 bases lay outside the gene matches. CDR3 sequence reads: CALWEVREEAKKLF. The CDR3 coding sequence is TGTGCCTTGTGGGAGGTGCGAGAAGAGGCTAAGAAACTCTTT.

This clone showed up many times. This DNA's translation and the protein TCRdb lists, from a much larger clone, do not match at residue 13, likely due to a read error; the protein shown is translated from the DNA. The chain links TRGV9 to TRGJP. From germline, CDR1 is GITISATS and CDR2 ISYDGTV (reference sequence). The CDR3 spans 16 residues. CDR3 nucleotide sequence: TGTGCCTTGTGGGAGGTGCGGGAGTTGGGCAAAAAAACCAAGGTATTT. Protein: CALWEVRELGKKTKVF.

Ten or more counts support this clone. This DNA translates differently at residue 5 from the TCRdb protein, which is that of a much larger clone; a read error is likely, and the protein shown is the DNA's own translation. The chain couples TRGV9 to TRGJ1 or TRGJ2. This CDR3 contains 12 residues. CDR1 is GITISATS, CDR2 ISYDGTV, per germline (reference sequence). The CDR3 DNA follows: TGTGCCTTGTGGGTGGTGCGGTATAAGAAACTCTTT. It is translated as CALWVVRYKKLF.

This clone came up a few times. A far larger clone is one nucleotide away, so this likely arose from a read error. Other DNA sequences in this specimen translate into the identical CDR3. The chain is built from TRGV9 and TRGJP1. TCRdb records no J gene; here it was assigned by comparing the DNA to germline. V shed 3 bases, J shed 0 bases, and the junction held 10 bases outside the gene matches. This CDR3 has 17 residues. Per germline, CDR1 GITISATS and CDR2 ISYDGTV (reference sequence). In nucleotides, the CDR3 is TGTGCCTTGTGGGAGCCCCGAACCTATACCACTGGTTGGTTCAAGATATTT. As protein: CALWEPRTYTTGWFKIF.

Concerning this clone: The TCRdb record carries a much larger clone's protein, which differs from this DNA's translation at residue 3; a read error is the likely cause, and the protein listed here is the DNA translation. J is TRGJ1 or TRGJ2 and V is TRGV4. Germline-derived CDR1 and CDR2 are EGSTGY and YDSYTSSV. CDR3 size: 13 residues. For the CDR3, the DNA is TGTGCCGCCTGGGATGTAGGTTATTATAAGAAACTCTTT. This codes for CAAWDVGYYKKLF.

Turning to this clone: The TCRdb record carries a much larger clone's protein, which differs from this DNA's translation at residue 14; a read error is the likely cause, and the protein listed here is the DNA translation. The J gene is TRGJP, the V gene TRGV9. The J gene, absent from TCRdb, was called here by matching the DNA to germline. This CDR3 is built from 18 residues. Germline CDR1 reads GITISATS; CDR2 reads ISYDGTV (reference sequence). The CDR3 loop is CALWEVVGKELGKEIKVF. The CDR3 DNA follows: TGTGCCTTGTGGGAGGTGGTGGGAAAAGAGTTGGGCAAAGAAATCAAGGTATTT.

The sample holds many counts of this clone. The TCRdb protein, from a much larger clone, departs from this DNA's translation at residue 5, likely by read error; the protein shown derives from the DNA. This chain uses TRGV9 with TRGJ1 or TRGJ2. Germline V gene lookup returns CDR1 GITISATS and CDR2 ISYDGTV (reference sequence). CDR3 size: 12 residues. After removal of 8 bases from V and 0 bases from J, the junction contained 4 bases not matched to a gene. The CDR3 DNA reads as TGTGCCTTGTACCAGAATTATTATAAGAAACTCTTT. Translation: CALYQNYYKKLF.